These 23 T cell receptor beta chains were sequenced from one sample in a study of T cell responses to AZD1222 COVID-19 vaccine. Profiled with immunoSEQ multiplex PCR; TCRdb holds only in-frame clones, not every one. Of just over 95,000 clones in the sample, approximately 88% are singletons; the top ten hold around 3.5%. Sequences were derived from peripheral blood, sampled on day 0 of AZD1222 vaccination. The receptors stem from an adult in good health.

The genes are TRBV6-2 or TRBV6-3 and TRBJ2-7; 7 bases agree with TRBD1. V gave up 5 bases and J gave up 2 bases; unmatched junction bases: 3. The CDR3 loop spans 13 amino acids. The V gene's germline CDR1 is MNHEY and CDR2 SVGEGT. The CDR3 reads CASSQGGPYEQYF. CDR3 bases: TGTGCCAGCAGTCAAGGGGGCCCCTACGAGCAGTACTTC.

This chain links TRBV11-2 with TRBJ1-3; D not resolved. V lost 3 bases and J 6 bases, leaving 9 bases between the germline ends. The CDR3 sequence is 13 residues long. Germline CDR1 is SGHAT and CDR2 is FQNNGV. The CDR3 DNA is TGTGCCAGCAGCTTTCCGGGTTTAAACACCATATATTTT. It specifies CASSFPGLNTIYF.

The DNA for the CDR3 is TGTGCCACCAGTGACCCCAGGGGTAGTGGAAACACCATATATTTT. Residues: CATSDPRGSGNTIYF. This chain joins TRBV24-1 and TRBJ1-3; a possible D gene is TRBD1 (6 bases). This CDR3 spans 15 amino acids. The germline V and J ends were trimmed by 4 bases and 3 bases, with 12 bases remaining between them. Germline V gene sequence: CDR1 KGHDR, CDR2 SFDVKD.

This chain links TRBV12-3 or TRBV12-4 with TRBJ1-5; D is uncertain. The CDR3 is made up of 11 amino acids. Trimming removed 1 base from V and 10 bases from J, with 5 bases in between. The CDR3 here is CASSLGGPQHF. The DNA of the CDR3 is TGTGCCAGCAGTTTAGGAGGTCCCCAGCATTTT.

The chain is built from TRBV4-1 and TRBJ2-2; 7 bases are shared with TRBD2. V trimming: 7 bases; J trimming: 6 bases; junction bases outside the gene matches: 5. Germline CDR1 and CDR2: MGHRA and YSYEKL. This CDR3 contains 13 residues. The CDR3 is CASKRSGAGELFF. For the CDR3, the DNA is TGCGCCAGCAAACGGAGCGGGGCCGGGGAGCTGTTTTTT.

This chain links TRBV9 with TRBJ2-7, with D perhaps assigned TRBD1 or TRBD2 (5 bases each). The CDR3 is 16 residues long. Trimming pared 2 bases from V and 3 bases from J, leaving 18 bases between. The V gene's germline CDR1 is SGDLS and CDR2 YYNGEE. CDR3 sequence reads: CASSVRQRAGFYEQYF. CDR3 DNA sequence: TGTGCCAGCAGCGTGCGGCAGAGGGCAGGGTTCTACGAGCAGTACTTC.

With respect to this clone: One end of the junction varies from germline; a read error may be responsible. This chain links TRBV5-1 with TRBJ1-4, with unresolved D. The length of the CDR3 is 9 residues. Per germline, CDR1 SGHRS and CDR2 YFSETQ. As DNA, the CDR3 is TGCGCCAACCCCGAAAACCTGTTTTTT. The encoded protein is CANPENLFF.

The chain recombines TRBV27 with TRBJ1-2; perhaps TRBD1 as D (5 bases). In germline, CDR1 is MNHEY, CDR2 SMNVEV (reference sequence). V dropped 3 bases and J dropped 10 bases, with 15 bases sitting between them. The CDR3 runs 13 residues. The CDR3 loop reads CASSFTGSNPYTF. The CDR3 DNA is TGTGCCAGCAGTTTTACAGGTTCCAATCCCTACACCTTC.

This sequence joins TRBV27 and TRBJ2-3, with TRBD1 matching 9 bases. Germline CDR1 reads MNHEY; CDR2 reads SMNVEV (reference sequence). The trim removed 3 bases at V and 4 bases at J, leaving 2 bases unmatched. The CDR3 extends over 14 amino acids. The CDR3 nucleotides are TGTGCCAGCAGTTTGAACAGGGGGCCAGATACGCAGTATTTT. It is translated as CASSLNRGPDTQYF.

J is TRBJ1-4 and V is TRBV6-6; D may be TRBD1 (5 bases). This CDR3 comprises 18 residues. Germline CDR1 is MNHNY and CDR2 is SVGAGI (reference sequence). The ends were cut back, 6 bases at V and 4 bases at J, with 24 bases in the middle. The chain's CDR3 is CASSRVEHLQEINEKLFF. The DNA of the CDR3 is TGTGCCAGCAGCCGAGTCGAACATTTACAGGAAATTAATGAAAAACTGTTTTTT.

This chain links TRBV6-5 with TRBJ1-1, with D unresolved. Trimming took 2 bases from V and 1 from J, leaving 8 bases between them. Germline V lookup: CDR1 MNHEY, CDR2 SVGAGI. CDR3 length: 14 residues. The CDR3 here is CASSYVRENTEAFF. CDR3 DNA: TGTGCCAGCAGTTACGTGAGGGAGAACACTGAAGCTTTCTTT.

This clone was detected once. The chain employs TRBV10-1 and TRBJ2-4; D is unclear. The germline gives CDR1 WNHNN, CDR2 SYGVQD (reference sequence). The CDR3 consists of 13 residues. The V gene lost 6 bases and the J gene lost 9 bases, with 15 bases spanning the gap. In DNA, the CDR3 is TGCGCCAGCAGCCCGTCTGGAATGAGCATTCAGTACTTC. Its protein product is CASSPSGMSIQYF.

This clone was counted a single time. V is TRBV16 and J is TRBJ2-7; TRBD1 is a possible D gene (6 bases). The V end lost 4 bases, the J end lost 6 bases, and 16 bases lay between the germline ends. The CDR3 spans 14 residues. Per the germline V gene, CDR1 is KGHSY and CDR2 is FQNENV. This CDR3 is CASSPRGQGGEQYF. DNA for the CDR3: TGTGCCAGCAGCCCCAGGGGCCAGGGTGGCGAGCAGTACTTC.

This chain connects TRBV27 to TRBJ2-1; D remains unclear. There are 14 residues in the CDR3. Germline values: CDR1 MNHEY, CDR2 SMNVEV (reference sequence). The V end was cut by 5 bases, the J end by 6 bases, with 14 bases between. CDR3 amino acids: CASSPQVSGNEQFF. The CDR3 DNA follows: TGTGCCAGCAGTCCCCAAGTATCGGGCAATGAGCAGTTCTTC.

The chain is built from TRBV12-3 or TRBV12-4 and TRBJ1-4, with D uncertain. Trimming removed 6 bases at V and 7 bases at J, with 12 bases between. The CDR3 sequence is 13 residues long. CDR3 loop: CASSPGPFEKLFF. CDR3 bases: TGTGCCAGCAGCCCAGGACCCTTTGAAAAACTGTTTTTT.

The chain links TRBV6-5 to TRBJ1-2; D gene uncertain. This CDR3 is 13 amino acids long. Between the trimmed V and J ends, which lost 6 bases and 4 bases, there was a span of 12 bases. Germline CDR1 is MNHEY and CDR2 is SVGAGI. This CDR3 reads CASREGALYGYTF. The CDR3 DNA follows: TGTGCCAGCAGAGAGGGTGCTCTCTATGGCTACACCTTC.

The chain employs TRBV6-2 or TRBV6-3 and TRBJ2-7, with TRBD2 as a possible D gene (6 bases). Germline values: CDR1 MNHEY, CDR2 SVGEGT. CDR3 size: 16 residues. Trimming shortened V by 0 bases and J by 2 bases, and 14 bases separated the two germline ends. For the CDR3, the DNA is TGTGCCAGCAGTTACTCGATGCGGGGTTTGACCTACGAGCAGTACTTC. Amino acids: CASSYSMRGLTYEQYF.

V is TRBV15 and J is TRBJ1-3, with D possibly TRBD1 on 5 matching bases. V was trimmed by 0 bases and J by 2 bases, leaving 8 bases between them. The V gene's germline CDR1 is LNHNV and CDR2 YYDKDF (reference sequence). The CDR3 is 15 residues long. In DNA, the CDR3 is TGTGCCACCAGCAGAGACGTAGGGGCTGGAAACACCATATATTTT. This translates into CATSRDVGAGNTIYF.

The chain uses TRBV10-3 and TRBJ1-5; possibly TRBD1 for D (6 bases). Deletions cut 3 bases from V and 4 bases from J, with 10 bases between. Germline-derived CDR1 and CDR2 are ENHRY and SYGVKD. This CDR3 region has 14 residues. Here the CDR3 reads CAISEQGGNQPQHF. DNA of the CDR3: TGTGCCATCAGTGAACAGGGTGGGAATCAGCCCCAGCATTTT.

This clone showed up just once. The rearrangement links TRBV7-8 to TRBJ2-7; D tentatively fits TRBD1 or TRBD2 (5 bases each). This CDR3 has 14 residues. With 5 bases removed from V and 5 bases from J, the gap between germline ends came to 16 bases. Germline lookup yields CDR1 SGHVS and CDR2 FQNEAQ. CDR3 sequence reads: CASSPGRSLNEQYF. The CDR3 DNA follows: TGTGCCAGCAGCCCGGGACGTTCGTTAAACGAGCAGTACTTC.

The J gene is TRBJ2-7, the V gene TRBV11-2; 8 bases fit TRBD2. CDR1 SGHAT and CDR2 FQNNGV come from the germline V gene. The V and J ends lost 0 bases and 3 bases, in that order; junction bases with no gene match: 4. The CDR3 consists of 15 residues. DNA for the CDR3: TGTGCCAGCAGCTTAGATCAACTAGCGGACTACGAGCAGTACTTC. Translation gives CASSLDQLADYEQYF.

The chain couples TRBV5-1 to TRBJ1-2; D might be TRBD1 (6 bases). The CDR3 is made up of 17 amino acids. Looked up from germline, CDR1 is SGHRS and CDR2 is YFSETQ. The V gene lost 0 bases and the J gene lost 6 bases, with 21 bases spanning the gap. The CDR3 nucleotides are TGCGCCAGCAGCTTGGAGACAGGACTCAACACCCGGCATGGCTACACCTTC. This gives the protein CASSLETGLNTRHGYTF. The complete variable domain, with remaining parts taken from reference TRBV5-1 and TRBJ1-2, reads KAGVTQTPRYLIKTRGQQVTLSCSPISGHRSVSWYQQTPGQGLQFLFEYFSETQRNKGNFPGRFSGRQFSNSRSEMNVSTLELGDSALYLCASSLETGLNTRHGYTFGSGTRLTVV.

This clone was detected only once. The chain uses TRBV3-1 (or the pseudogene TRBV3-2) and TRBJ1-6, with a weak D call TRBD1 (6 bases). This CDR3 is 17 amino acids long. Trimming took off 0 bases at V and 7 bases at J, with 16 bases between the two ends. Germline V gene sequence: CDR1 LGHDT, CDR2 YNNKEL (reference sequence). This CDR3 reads CASSQDLTGRENSPLHF. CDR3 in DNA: TGTGCCAGCAGCCAAGATCTTACAGGGAGGGAAAATTCACCCCTCCACTTT.